This entry describes one T cell receptor beta chain. The data originate from a study of control samples from healthy donors and cancer patients. There are 12 residues in the CDR3. Deletions cut 10 bases from V and 4 bases from J, with 12 bases between. The germline V gene has CDR1 MDHEN and CDR2 SYDVKM. Using immunoSEQ multiplex PCR, the repertoire was profiled, and TCRdb retains in-frame clones only, with some absent. The sample shows under 80,000 clones, under 95% of them seen only once. This chain joins TRBV28 and TRBJ2-3; TRBD1 or TRBD2 may be the D gene (5 bases each). The sequence came from a woman in her thirties or forties with lung cancer. The sequencing input was PBMCs. Written as DNA, the CDR3 is TGTGCCAATTCGCAGGGAGCAGATACGCAGTATTTT. This gives the protein CANSQGADTQYF.